The rows below give T cell receptor beta chains drawn from one sample of a study of shared clonotypes between healthy human individuals. TCRdb's copy holds only in-frame clones and misses some; the assay was immunoSEQ multiplex PCR. The table lists 490,000 or so clones, 79% of them singletons. The sequenced sample was PBMCs. These receptors all stem from a woman aged 40 to 55 in good health. Some clones in this sample may be carry-over from other donors' samples. Both conserved end residues are part of each CDR3. A D gene is named only where the DNA matches it firmly. Size is omitted from some rows. Given values are once, few, many or a class for expanded clones.

NA,TRBJ2-3,TRBV7-2,NA,CASSLGASGQGTQYF,TGTGCCAGCAGCTTAGGGGCTAGCGGTCAGGGGACGCAGTATTTT
TRBD2,TRBJ2-5,TRBV9,NA,CASSVGVAGGPETQYF,TGTGCCAGCAGCGTAGGGGTAGCGGGAGGGCCGGAGACCCAGTACTTC
NA,TRBJ2-6,TRBV9,NA,CASSANSGANVLTF,TGTGCCAGCAGCGCGAACTCTGGGGCCAACGTCCTGACTTTC
NA,TRBJ2-7,TRBV11-2,NA,CASSFDGIGYEQYF,TGTGCCAGCAGCTTTGACGGGATAGGCTACGAGCAGTACTTC
NA,TRBJ2-7,TRBV9,few,CASSVSPSDYEQYF,TGTGCCAGCAGCGTATCCCCTAGCGACTACGAGCAGTACTTC
NA,TRBJ2-7,TRBV2,NA,CASRTDTYEQYF,TGTGCCAGCCGGACGGACACCTACGAGCAGTACTTC
NA,TRBJ2-7,TRBV18,NA,CASSPKTVSYEQYF,TGTGCCAGCTCACCTAAGACAGTATCCTACGAGCAGTACTTC
NA,TRBJ2-2,TRBV7-9,NA,CASSFLQGGTGELFF,TGTGCCAGCAGCTTCTTGCAGGGGGGCACCGGGGAGCTGTTTTTT
NA,TRBJ2-2,TRBV7-8,NA,CASSFTVQAPRELFF,TGTGCCAGCAGCTTTACCGTCCAAGCTCCACGGGAGCTGTTTTTT
NA,TRBJ2-6,TRBV7-3,few,CASSLQSGANVLTF,TGTGCCAGCAGCCTTCAATCTGGGGCCAACGTCCTGACTTTC
TRBD1,TRBJ2-5,TRBV5-6,NA,CASSSSQGAVETQYF,TGTGCCAGCAGCAGCTCACAGGGGGCCGTGGAGACCCAGTACTTC
TRBD2,TRBJ2-3,TRBV5-5,NA,CASSPHGLASDTQYF,TGTGCCAGCAGCCCCCACGGACTAGCCTCAGATACGCAGTATTTT
NA,TRBJ1-5,TRBV6-1,NA,CASRPTTDNQPQHF,TGTGCCAGCAGGCCAACGACCGACAATCAGCCCCAGCATTTT
NA,TRBJ2-1,TRBV4-2,NA,CASSQDFANEQFF,TGTGCCAGCAGCCAAGATTTTGCCAATGAGCAGTTCTTC
TRBD1,TRBJ1-1,TRBV7-2,few,CASSLASGGTEAFF,TGTGCCAGCAGCTTAGCCTCAGGGGGCACTGAAGCTTTCTTT
NA,TRBJ1-3,TRBV10-2,NA,CASMGGSSGNTIYF,TGCGCCAGCATGGGAGGGAGCTCTGGAAACACCATATATTTT
TRBD2,TRBJ2-2,TRBV7-9,NA,CASPLVAGGPGELFF,TGTGCCAGCCCCCTCGTAGCGGGAGGGCCCGGGGAGCTGTTTTTT
NA,TRBJ2-7,TRBV7-8,NA,CASSLAETGPYEQYF,TGTGCCAGCAGCTTAGCAGAGACTGGGCCCTACGAGCAGTACTTC
NA,TRBJ2-5,TRBV6-5,NA,CASSYSMAAQETQYF,TGTGCCAGCAGTTACTCGATGGCGGCCCAAGAGACCCAGTACTTC
NA,TRBJ1-2,TRBV7-3,NA,CASSPRGGPNYGYTF,TGTGCCAGCAGCCCCCGCGGGGGGCCCAACTATGGCTACACCTTC
TRBD1,TRBJ2-7,TRBV2,once,CASRLTGDYEQYF,TGTGCCAGCAGGTTGACAGGGGACTACGAGCAGTACTTC
NA,TRBJ2-7,TRBV27,once,CASRAKGQGYEQYF,TGTGCCAGCAGAGCCAAGGGGCAGGGCTACGAGCAGTACTTC
NA,TRBJ2-1,TRBV5-1,NA,CASSSTQGSLNEQFF,TGCGCCAGCAGCTCGACGCAGGGTAGTCTCAATGAGCAGTTCTTC
TRBD2,TRBJ2-7,TRBV18,NA,CASSPRTSGNYEQYF,TGTGCCAGCTCACCAAGGACTAGCGGAAACTACGAGCAGTACTTC
TRBD2,TRBJ2-5,TRBV7-2,once,CASSLGFGRGGRETQYF,TGTGCCAGCAGCTTAGGCTTTGGGAGGGGAGGGCGAGAGACCCAGTACTTC
TRBD1,TRBJ2-2,TRBV5-1,NA,CASSFRDRVTTGPRELFF,TGCGCCAGCAGCTTCCGGGACAGGGTAACTACGGGTCCCCGGGAGCTGTTTTTT
NA,TRBJ2-1,TRBV30,NA,CAWTDAQSSYNEQFF,TGTGCCTGGACCGATGCACAGAGCTCCTACAATGAGCAGTTCTTC
NA,TRBJ2-1,TRBV29-1,NA,CSVGARQFF,TGCAGCGTTGGAGCCAGGCAGTTCTTC
TRBD1,TRBJ2-5,TRBV29-1,NA,CSVTTGGQETQYF,TGCAGCGTCACAACAGGGGGGCAAGAGACCCAGTACTTC
TRBD1,TRBJ2-7,TRBV27,NA,CASSSTGTAYEQYF,TGTGCCAGCAGTTCTACCGGGACAGCCTACGAGCAGTACTTC
TRBD2,TRBJ2-3,TRBV7-3,NA,CASSWEGIKDTQYF,TGTGCCAGCAGCTGGGAGGGCATCAAAGATACGCAGTATTTT
TRBD2,TRBJ2-7,TRBV7-8,NA,CASSPVAGGPYEQYF,TGTGCCAGCAGCCCCGTTGCGGGAGGGCCGTACGAGCAGTACTTC
NA,TRBJ1-1,TRBV18,NA,CASSPRLDGSPEAFF,TGTGCCAGCTCACCACGTCTCGACGGAAGTCCTGAAGCTTTCTTT
NA,TRBJ1-2,TRBV30,NA,CAWSVAIPAGYTF,TGTGCCTGGAGTGTGGCGATACCAGCGGGCTACACCTTC
TRBD1,TRBJ1-2,TRBV2,few,CASAWDRVNYGYTF,TGTGCCAGCGCTTGGGACAGGGTTAACTATGGCTACACCTTC
NA,TRBJ1-1,TRBV7-9,NA,CASSLVVAAEAFF,TGTGCCAGCAGCTTAGTTGTGGCGGCTGAAGCTTTCTTT